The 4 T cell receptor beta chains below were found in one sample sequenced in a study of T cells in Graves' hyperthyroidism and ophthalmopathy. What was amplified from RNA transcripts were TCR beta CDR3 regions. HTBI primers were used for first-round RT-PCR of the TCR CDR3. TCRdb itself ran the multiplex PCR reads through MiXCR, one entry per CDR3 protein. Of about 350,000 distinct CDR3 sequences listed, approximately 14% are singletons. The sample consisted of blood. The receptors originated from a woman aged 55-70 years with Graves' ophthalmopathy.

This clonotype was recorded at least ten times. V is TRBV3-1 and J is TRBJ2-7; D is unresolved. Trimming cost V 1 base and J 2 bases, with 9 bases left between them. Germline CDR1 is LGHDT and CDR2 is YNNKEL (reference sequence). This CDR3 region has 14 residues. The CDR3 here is CASSQVVGPYEQYF. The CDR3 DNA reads TGTGCCAGCAGCCAAGTCGTCGGTCCCTACGAGCAGTACTTC.

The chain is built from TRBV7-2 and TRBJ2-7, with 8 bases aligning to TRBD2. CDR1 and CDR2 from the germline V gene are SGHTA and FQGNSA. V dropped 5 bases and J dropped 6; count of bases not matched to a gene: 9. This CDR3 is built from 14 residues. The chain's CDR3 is CASSTIGLAGEQYF. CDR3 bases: TGTGCCAGCAGCACTATCGGACTAGCAGGCGAGCAGTACTTC.

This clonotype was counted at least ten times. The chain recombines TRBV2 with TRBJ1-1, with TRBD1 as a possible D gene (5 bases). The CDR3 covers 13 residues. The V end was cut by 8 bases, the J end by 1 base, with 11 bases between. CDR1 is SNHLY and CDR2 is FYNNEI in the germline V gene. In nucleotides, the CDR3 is TGTGCCAGCTCAGCCCAGGGGAACACTGAAGCTTTCTTT. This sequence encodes CASSAQGNTEAFF.

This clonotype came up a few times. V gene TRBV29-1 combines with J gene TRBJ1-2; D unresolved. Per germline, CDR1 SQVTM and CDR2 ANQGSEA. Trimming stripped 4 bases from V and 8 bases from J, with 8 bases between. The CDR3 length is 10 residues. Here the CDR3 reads CSVGSDGYTF. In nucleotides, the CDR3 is TGCAGCGTTGGTTCCGACGGCTACACCTTC.